A selection of T cell receptor beta chains follows, all from one sample in a study of early T cells in non-severe SARS-CoV-2 infection. Via MiXCR, TCRdb re-called the 5' RACE reads, giving one row per CDR3 protein. The table has about 55,000 distinct CDR3 sequences, around 6.6% seen once. The material sequenced was whole blood, taken at baseline. These receptors were collected from an adult who was a healthcare worker with PCR-confirmed SARS-CoV-2 infection or an uninfected control (not recorded which). The CDR3 runs from the conserved cysteine through the conserved F or W. D genes are given only for firm matches. Expanded clones get a size class; other rows say once, few or many, or leave the size out.

many,TRBJ2-1,TRBV4-3,NA,CASSHLTGLSEQFF,TGCGCCAGCAGCCACCTCACAGGGTTAAGTGAGCAGTTCTTC
few,TRBJ1-6,TRBV18,NA,CASSASDRFSSYNSPLHF,TGTGCCAGCTCCGCTTCCGACAGGTTCAGCTCCTATAATTCACCCCTCCACTTT
many,TRBJ2-7,TRBV4-3,NA,CASSQELLGGTVEYF,TGCGCCAGCAGCCAAGAATTGTTAGGGGGGACTGTGGAGTACTTC
few,TRBJ2-3,TRBV7-2,NA,CASPGPGRGTDTQYF,TGTGCCAGTCCCGGACCGGGTCGGGGGACAGATACGCAGTATTTT
NA,TRBJ1-4,TRBV6-1,NA,CASSEAGLMGKLFF,TGTGCCAGCAGTGAAGCGGGATTGATGGGAAAACTGTTTTTT
many,TRBJ2-1,TRBV20-1,NA,CSAMRGSEQFF,TGCAGTGCCATGCGGGGTTCTGAGCAGTTCTTC
few,TRBJ2-2,TRBV7-9,TRBD2,CASSPLGLAGLGTGELFF,TGTGCCAGCAGCCCATTGGGACTAGCGGGGCTTGGGACCGGGGAGCTGTTTTTT
many,TRBJ2-5,TRBV20-1,TRBD2,CSASKAGKETQYF,TGCAGTGCTAGTAAAGCGGGGAAAGAGACCCAGTACTTC
NA,TRBJ1-1,TRBV20-1,NA,CSAEPTGKVTEAFF,TGCAGTGCCGAACCCACAGGGAAGGTCACTGAAGCTTTCTTT
many,TRBJ2-3,TRBV15,NA,CATTQEGGITDTQYF,TGTGCCACTACGCAAGAGGGCGGAATCACAGATACGCAGTATTTT
NA,TRBJ1-6,TRBV6-5,NA,CASTPSGGGHNSPLHF,TGTGCCAGCACTCCCTCGGGGGGCGGTCATAATTCACCCCTCCACTTT
many,TRBJ1-3,TRBV5-5,NA,CASSQRALLAGAVGNTIYF,TGTGCCAGCAGCCAAAGGGCCCTCCTCGCAGGGGCGGTTGGAAACACCATATATTTT
NA,TRBJ2-1,TRBV4-1,NA,CASSQDRAYNEQFF,TGCGCCAGCAGCCAAGACCGCGCCTACAATGAGCAGTTCTTC
many,TRBJ1-3,TRBV7-2,TRBD1,CASSFTGTGVGPGNTIYF,TGTGCCAGCAGCTTTACCGGGACAGGGGTCGGCCCGGGAAACACCATATATTTT
NA,TRBJ2-5,TRBV20-1,TRBD2,CSARDQLAGTGETQYF,TGCAGTGCTAGAGATCAACTAGCGGGAACCGGGGAGACCCAGTACTTC
many,TRBJ2-1,TRBV7-6,TRBD1,CASSLGRDREHSEQFF,TGTGCCAGCAGCTTAGGTCGGGACAGGGAGCACAGTGAGCAGTTCTTC
many,TRBJ2-1,TRBV24-1,NA,CATAQGGSYNEQFF,TGTGCCACCGCACAGGGTGGCTCCTACAATGAGCAGTTCTTC
NA,TRBJ2-3,TRBV3-1,TRBD2,CASSQGLSSGMGRKSTDTQYF,TGTGCCAGCAGCCAAGGCTTGTCTAGCGGGATGGGAAGAAAAAGCACAGATACGCAGTATTTT
NA,TRBJ1-4,TRBV7-9,TRBD1,CASSRGQIEKLFF,TGTGCCAGCAGCCGGGGACAGATAGAAAAACTGTTTTTT
NA,TRBJ2-1,TRBV4-3,NA,CASSREVVGEGNEQFF,TGCGCCAGCAGCCGTGAGGTGGTGGGGGAAGGCAATGAGCAGTTCTTC
few,TRBJ1-5,TRBV4-3,NA,CASSQEPVRATPQHF,TGCGCCAGCAGCCAAGAGCCTGTTCGGGCGACGCCCCAGCATTTT
NA,TRBJ2-1,TRBV6-1,TRBD2,CASTPRTSSYNEQFF,TGTGCCAGCACCCCCAGGACTAGCTCCTACAATGAGCAGTTCTTC
NA,TRBJ2-3,TRBV12-3/TRBV12-4,TRBD2,CASSLALGGLAGGFTSTDTQYF,TGTGCCAGCAGTTTAGCGCTAGGGGGACTAGCGGGGGGATTTACTAGCACAGATACGCAGTATTTT
many,TRBJ1-3,TRBV6-5,TRBD1,CASSYGTGPSMGGNTIYF,TGTGCCAGCAGTTACGGGACAGGGCCCTCTATGGGAGGAAACACCATATATTTT
few,TRBJ2-5,TRBV28,NA,CASSFSLATSQETQYF,TGTGCCAGCAGTTTTTCCCTAGCTACATCCCAAGAGACCCAGTACTTC
many,TRBJ1-2,TRBV12-3/TRBV12-4,NA,CASSLGRWDGYTF,TGTGCCAGCAGTTTAGGGCGGTGGGATGGCTACACCTTC
many,TRBJ2-3,TRBV20-1,NA,CSASGDYTDTQYF,TGCAGTGCTAGTGGAGATTACACAGATACGCAGTATTTT
many,TRBJ2-3,TRBV7-3,NA,CASSPTTPGTDTQYF,TGTGCCAGCAGCCCGACTACCCCTGGGACAGATACGCAGTATTTT
few,TRBJ1-2,TRBV6-5,NA,CASRHGEGGYGYTF,TGTGCCAGCAGACACGGAGAAGGGGGGTATGGCTACACCTTC
few,TRBJ1-5,TRBV7-2,TRBD1,CASSSGTGVFQPQHF,TGTGCCAGCAGCTCCGGGACAGGGGTTTTTCAGCCCCAGCATTTT
few,TRBJ2-7,TRBV27,TRBD1,CASSFGTGGNEQYF,TGTGCCAGCAGTTTTGGGACAGGGGGTAACGAGCAGTACTTC
many,TRBJ2-7,TRBV7-9,TRBD1,CASSLVRGQGASNEQYF,TGTGCCAGCAGCTTGGTCAGAGGACAGGGGGCGAGTAACGAGCAGTACTTC
many,TRBJ1-2,TRBV7-8,NA,CASSYETGALYGYTF,TGTGCCAGCAGCTACGAGACAGGCGCTCTCTATGGCTACACCTTC